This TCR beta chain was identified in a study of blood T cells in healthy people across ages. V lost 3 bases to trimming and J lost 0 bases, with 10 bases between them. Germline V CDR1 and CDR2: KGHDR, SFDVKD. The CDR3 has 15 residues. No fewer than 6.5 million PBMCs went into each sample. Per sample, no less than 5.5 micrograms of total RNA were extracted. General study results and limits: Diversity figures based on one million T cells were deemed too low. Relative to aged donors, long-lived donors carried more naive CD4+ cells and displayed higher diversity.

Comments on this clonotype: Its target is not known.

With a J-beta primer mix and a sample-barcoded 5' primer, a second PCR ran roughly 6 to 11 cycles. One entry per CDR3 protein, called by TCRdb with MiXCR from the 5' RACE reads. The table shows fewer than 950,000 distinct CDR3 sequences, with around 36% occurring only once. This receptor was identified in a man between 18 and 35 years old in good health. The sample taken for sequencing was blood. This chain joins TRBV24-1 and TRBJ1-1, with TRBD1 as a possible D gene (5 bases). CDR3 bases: TGTGCCACCAGTGATGGGGGGGACGTGAACACTGAAGCTTTCTTT. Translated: CATSDGGDVNTEAFF.